The entry below describes one T cell receptor (beta chain). Its antigen is not yet known. Base-call qualities are not available, and no considerably larger clone is one nucleotide away. This entry comes from a study of human T cells and chemical hapten exposure (TCRdb year 2021). Regarding the study in general: For sensitization, 2% DPC in acetone was applied to a roughly 2 cm by roughly 2 cm area of upper inner arm skin. Throughout the study period of 20 to 25 weeks, patients also received therapeutic DPC doses to the scalp every week. Patch testing on the upper back used Finn chambers containing 0.01% DPC, with scoring done after 6 days according to International Contact Dermatitis Research Group standards. The patient cohort, mostly female, included alopecia areata with under or over 50% scalp involvement, alopecia totalis and alopecia universalis. Libraries were pooled for sequencing, and variation in per-sample TCR yields was attributed mainly to small differences in library volumes within the pool. This study followed changes in the peripheral blood TCR repertoire in vivo during primary and secondary sensitization of alopecia patients to the hapten diphenylcyclopropenone (DPC). Blood was sampled from patients pre-sensitization (week 0) and at 2, 6 and about 24 weeks after DPC sensitization. Blood for TCR sequencing was provided by twenty-nine alopecia patients at one to four time points (pre-sensitization, 2, 6 and 24 weeks).

The time point label for this specimen denotes: patch test 1, 2 weeks after DPC sensitization. The treatment or condition label, read with the paper, signifies: therapeutic diphenylcyclopropenone sensitization with weekly scalp DPC. At every patch-test visit, the blood draw took place before the patch test was put on. Eligible patients were aged 18 to 70, diagnosed with alopecia, deemed suitable for DPC therapy, and excluded if pregnant. Unfractionated whole blood was collected in Tempus Blood RNA tubes, and total RNA was extracted from that blood. The method behind the library was RACE. For sequencing, a NextSeq 500 was employed. Library preparation attached unique molecular identifiers to individual cDNA molecules for quantitative, reproducible TCR counting. Each blood RNA sample was used to sequence both TCR alpha and TCR beta chains. The original methods were these. A median of around 100,000 TCRs per sample was observed, with a range of roughly 20,000 to 750,000. The Decombinator software suite was used to annotate the V, J and CDR3 of the TCR reads. For PS versus PT1 abundance plots, all samples were subsampled to the same number of TCRs (28,000). Expanded TCRs were defined as absent before sensitization and observed at least eight times at the 2-week time point. TCRdb cleaned the public reads at Q25 with fastp, built clones with MiXCR and kept in-frame beta chains. Rows with one shared CDR3 protein collapse into an entry with the most common genes and DNA. The V and J calls here are based on TCRdb, not the publication. For this sample there are a few hundred thousand distinct CDR3 sequences; more than 4.5% appear just once. About 2.1% of the sample goes to the ten largest clones.

The CDR3, cysteine through phenylalanine, is 12 amino acids long. Solely the CDR3 DNA is kept, with 36 bases framed from the first base. The germline V gene (reference sequence) sets CDR1 to LNHDA and CDR2 to SQIVND. Trimming removed 5 bases from V and 4 bases from J, leaving 6 bases between the germline ends. Paper-wide results and their limitations: No change with DPC sensitization was found in the number of TCRs above 1 in 1000 frequency, and no evidence of global repertoire structure alterations was found. All patients had alopecia, a presumed autoimmune disease, so their immune response might differ from that of healthy individuals. Expanded TCRs formed significantly more large CDR3 similarity clusters than pre-sensitization or healthy control sets, consistent with antigen-driven responses. Patch test score was positively correlated with the number of PT1 expanded TCRs, with significance at thresholds 8, 16 and 32 but not at 4. Repeated subsampling changed both the strength of the expansion versus patch-test correlation and the threshold at which the correlation became significant.

The sequence derives from a woman between 45 and 65 years old with alopecia areata. Some clones in this sample may be carry-over from other donors' samples. The sequenced sample was whole blood, obtained in connection with sensitization to the hapten diphenylcyclopropenone (DPC). This sequence uses TRBV19 and TRBJ1-5; no D gene is confidently identified. The DNA sequence is given as TGTGCCAGTAGTTTCAAGAATCAGCCCCAGCATTTT. Its translation is CASSFKNQPQHF.